Below are 7 T cell receptor beta chains sequenced from a single sample in a study of monozygotic twins with inflammatory bowel disease. Following a re-call of the 5' RACE reads, TCRdb has one entry per CDR3 protein and lacks DNA. This sample's clone table lists about 160,000 distinct CDR3 sequences. Sequences were obtained from blood. All receptors derive from a human donor with ulcerative colitis or Crohn's disease, or a healthy co-twin of an affected twin (not recorded which).

The V gene is TRBV29-1, the J gene TRBJ1-1. Germline V gene lookup returns CDR1 SQVTM and CDR2 ANQGSEA. This CDR3 comprises 13 residues. The CDR3 region is CSVEEGGFTEAFF.

This sequence joins TRBV4-1 and TRBJ2-3; TCRdb's D call, TRBD1, is unchecked because there is no DNA. The CDR3 runs to 14 residues. In germline, CDR1 is MGHRA, CDR2 YSYEKL. The CDR3 here is CASSRGGLTDTQYF.

This chain joins TRBV4-3 and TRBJ2-2. The CDR3 has 14 residues. Germline values: CDR1 LGHNA, CDR2 YSLEER. This CDR3 is CASSQDSNTGELFF.

J is TRBJ1-5 and V is TRBV6-5. This CDR3 comprises 15 residues. From germline, CDR1 is MNHEY and CDR2 SVGAGI. The CDR3 is CASSYSEGYNQPQHF.

The chain has TRBV6-2 or TRBV6-3 and TRBJ1-1. In germline, CDR1 is MNHEY, CDR2 SVGEGT. The CDR3 has 15 amino acids. The CDR3 reads CASSTPETVNEEAFF.

The chain is built from TRBV10-3 and TRBJ2-3. This CDR3 has 15 residues. Germline values: CDR1 ENHRY, CDR2 SYGVKD. The CDR3 is CAISAGTLGTDTQYF.

The rearrangement joins TRBV5-1 to TRBJ2-1; TCRdb's D call of TRBD2 is untestable without DNA. CDR3 size: 15 residues. From germline, CDR1 is SGHRS and CDR2 YFSETQ. CDR3 protein: CASTPTSGAGNEQFF.